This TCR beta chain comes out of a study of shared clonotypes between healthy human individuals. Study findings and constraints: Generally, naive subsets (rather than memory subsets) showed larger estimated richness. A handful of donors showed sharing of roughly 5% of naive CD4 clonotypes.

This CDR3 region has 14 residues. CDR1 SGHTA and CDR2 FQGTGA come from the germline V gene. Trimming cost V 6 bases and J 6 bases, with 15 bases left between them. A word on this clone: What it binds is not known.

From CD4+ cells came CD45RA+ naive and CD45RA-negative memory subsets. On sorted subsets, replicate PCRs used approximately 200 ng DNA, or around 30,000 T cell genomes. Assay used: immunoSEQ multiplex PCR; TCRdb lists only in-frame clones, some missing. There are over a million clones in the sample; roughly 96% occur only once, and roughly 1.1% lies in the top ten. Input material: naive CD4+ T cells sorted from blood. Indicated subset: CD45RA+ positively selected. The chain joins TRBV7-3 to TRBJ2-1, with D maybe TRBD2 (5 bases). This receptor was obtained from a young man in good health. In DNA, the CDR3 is TGTGCCAGCAGTCCCGACCGGGATACCAATGAGCAGTTCTTC. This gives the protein CASSPDRDTNEQFF.